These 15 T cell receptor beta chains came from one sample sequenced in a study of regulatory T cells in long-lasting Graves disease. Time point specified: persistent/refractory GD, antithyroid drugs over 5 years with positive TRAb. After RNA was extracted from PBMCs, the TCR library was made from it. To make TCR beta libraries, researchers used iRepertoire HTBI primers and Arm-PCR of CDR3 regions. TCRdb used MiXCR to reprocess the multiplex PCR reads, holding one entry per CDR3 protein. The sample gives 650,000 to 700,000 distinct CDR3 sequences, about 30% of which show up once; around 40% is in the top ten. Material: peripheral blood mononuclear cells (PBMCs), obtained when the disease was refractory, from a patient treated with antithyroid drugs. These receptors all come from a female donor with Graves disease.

DNA of the CDR3: TGCAGTGCTGCTCCGGCGAGCAATCAGCCCCAGCATTTT. It is translated as CSAAPASNQPQHF. The V call is TRBV20-1, the J call TRBJ1-5; D not certain. The CDR3 is 13 residues long. CDR1 and CDR2 from the germline V gene are DFQATT and SNEGSKA (reference sequence). V shed 5 bases and J shed 1 base, with 9 bases lying between them.

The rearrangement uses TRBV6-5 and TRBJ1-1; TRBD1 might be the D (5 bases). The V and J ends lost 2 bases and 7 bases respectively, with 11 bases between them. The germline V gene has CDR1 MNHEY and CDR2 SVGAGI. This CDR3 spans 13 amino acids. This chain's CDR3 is CASSYEGRLEAFF. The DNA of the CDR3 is TGTGCCAGCAGTTACGAGGGGCGGCTTGAAGCTTTCTTT.

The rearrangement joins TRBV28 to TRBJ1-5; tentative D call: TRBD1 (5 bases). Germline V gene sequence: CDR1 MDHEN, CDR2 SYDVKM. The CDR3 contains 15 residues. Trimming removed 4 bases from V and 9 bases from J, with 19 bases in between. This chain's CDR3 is CASSSLDEGRGPQHF. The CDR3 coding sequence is TGTGCCAGCAGTTCCCTGGACGAGGGACGAGGGCCCCAGCATTTT. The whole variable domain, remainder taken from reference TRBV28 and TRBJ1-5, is DVKVTQSSRYLVKRTGEKVFLECVQDMDHENMFWYRQDPGLGLRLIYFSYDVKMKEKGDIPEGYSVSREKKERFSLILESASTNQTSMYLCASSSLDEGRGPQHFGDGTRLSIL.

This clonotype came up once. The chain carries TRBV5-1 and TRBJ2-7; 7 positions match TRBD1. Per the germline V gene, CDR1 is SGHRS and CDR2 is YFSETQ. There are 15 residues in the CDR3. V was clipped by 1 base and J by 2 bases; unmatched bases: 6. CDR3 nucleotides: TGCGCCAGCAGCTTGCTGGGACAGAGGGCCTACGAGCAGTACTTC. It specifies CASSLLGQRAYEQYF.

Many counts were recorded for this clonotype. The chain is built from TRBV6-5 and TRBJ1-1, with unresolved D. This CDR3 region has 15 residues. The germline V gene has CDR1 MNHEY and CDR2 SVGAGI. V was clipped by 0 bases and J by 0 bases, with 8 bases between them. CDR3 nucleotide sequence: TGTGCCAGCAGTTACTCGGCAGTCATGAACACTGAAGCTTTCTTT. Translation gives CASSYSAVMNTEAFF.

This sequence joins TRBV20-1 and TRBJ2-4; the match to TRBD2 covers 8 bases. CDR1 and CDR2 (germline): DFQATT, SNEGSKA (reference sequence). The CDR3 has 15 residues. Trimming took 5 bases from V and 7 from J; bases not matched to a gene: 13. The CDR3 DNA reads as TGCAGTGCTCCTGTGCGGGGGGCTATCAGGAACATTCAGTACTTC. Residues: CSAPVRGAIRNIQYF.

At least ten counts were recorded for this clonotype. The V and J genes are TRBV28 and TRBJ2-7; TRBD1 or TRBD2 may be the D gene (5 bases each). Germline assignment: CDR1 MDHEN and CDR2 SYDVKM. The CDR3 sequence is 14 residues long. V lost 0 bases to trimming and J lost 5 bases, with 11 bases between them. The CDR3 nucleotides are TGTGCCAGCAGTTTATGCGGGACGAGGGACGAGCAGTACTTC. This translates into CASSLCGTRDEQYF.

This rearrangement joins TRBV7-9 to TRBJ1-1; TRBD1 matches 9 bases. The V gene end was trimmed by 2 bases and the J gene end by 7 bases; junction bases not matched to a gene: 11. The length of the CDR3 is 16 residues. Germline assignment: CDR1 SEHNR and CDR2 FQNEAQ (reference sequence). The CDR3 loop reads CASSLRTGAGYNEAFF. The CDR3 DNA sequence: TGTGCCAGCAGCTTACGGACAGGGGCTGGGTATAATGAAGCTTTCTTT.

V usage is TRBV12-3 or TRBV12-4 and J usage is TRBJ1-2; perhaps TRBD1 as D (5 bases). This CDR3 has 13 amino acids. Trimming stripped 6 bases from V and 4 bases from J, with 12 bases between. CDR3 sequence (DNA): TGTGCCAGCAGAGCCGGGACGGTCTATGGCTACACCTTC. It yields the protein CASRAGTVYGYTF.

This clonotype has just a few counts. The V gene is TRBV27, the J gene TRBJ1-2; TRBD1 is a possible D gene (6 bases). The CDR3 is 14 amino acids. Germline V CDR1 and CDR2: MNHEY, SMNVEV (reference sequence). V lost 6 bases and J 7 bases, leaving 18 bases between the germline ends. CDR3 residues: CASSRDRPHGGYTF. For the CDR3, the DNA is TGTGCCAGCAGCCGAGACAGGCCCCATGGTGGCTACACCTTC.

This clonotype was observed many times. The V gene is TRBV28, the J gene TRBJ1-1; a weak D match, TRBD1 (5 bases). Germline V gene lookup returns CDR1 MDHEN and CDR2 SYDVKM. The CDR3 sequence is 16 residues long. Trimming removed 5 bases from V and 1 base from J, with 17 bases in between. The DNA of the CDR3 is TGTGCCAGCAGTCCTCCGGGACGGTTACCGAACACTGAAGCTTTCTTT. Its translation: CASSPPGRLPNTEAFF.

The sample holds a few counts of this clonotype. CDR3 DNA: TGTGCCAGCAGTTTTGGGATGAGGGGGGCCCTTAATCAGCCCCAGCATTTT. This sequence encodes CASSFGMRGALNQPQHF. J is TRBJ1-5 and V is TRBV28; D might be TRBD1 (6 bases). Germline loops: CDR1 MDHEN, CDR2 SYDVKM. This CDR3 is built from 17 residues. Trimming shortened V by 3 bases and J by 4 bases, and 19 bases separated the two germline ends.

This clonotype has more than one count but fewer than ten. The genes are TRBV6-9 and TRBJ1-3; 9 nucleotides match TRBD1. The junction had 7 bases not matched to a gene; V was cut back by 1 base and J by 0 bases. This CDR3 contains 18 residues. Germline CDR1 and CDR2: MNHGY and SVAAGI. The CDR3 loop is CASSYYGTGQDSGNTIYF. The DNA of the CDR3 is TGTGCCAGCAGTTATTACGGGACAGGGCAAGACTCTGGAAACACCATATATTTT.

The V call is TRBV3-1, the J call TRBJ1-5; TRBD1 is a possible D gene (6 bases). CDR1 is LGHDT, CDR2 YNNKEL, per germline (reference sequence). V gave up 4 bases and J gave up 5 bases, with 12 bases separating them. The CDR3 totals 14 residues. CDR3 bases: TGTGCCAGCAGCCCAGGGGTGCGCTATCAGCCCCAGCATTTT. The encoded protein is CASSPGVRYQPQHF.

CDR3 residues: CASRATGTEAFF. DNA of the CDR3: TGTGCCAGCAGGGCGACAGGGACTGAAGCTTTCTTT. The chain recombines TRBV2 with TRBJ1-1, with TRBD1 matching 7 bases. J was trimmed by 5 bases and V by 6 bases; bases with no gene match: 3. CDR1 is SNHLY and CDR2 is FYNNEI in the germline V gene. The CDR3 extends over 12 amino acids.